These T cell receptor beta chains were read from a single sample in a study of blood T cell repertoires in COVID-19. Assay used: immunoSEQ multiplex PCR; TCRdb lists only in-frame clones, some missing. Counted here are over 150,000 clones, roughly 88% occurring once; the ten biggest clones make up around 7%. Sequencing was carried out using peripheral blood. These receptors were collected from a woman in her thirties or forties with COVID-19, enrolled during active disease. Both conserved end residues are trimmed from each CDR3. The order of the fields is J gene, V gene, D gene, CDR3 protein. A D gene is named only where the DNA matches it firmly.

TRBJ2-1,TRBV11-2,-,ASSLDRGEGRRYNEQF
TRBJ2-1,TRBV9,TRBD2,ASSVAGGGLNEQF
TRBJ2-7,TRBV19,TRBD1,ASSSYRGEQY
TRBJ2-7,TRBV2,TRBD1,ASRQGSYEQY
TRBJ2-5,TRBV4-2,TRBD1,ASSQEQDRGRETQY
TRBJ1-3,TRBV5-5,-,ASSLVQGSGNTIY
TRBJ1-4,TRBV3-1/TRBV3-2,-,ASSPWTVFNEKLF
TRBJ2-7,TRBV6-5,TRBD1,ASSVWDSGSYEQY
TRBJ2-5,TRBV5-1,TRBD2,ASSTSGGAEETQY
TRBJ2-7,TRBV10-1,-,ASSEWPGSYEQY
TRBJ1-5,TRBV15,TRBD1,ATSSRDRLNQPQH
TRBJ1-5,TRBV6-5,TRBD1,ASSSGQGSEPQH
TRBJ1-1,TRBV18,-,ASSPSRSTEAF
TRBJ1-1,TRBV18,-,ASSPRRTTEAF
TRBJ1-2,TRBV9,-,ASSSFPGDYGYT
TRBJ2-5,TRBV11-2,TRBD1,ASSLDLRQGDQY
TRBJ1-5,TRBV5-4,TRBD1,ASSERSGTASNQPQH
TRBJ1-1,TRBV2,-,ASLGGRNTEAF
TRBJ1-6,TRBV6-5,-,ASSKWYREPPLH
TRBJ2-7,TRBV7-9,TRBD1,ASSSVGTGHAEQY
TRBJ2-1,TRBV28,-,ASSLLQLREQF
TRBJ2-1,TRBV19,-,ASSIKGVSYNEQF
TRBJ1-2,TRBV19,-,ASSSRVGLVYGYT
TRBJ2-3,TRBV11-3,-,ASSLGSGSTDTQY
TRBJ2-4,TRBV25-1,TRBD2,ASSEYSGGALGKNIQY
TRBJ1-5,TRBV27,-,ASSSGNQPQH
TRBJ1-1,TRBV9,-,ASSPAGGFEAF
TRBJ1-4,TRBV27,-,ASSFSVATNEKLF
TRBJ1-3,TRBV10-3,-,AITERSSGNTIY
TRBJ2-3,TRBV29-1,-,SVLGLITDTQY
TRBJ1-2,TRBV28,-,ASCTSANYGYT
TRBJ1-1,TRBV6-5,-,ATQDLAGSGEAF
TRBJ1-5,TRBV28,TRBD1,ASSDRGNQPQH
TRBJ1-1,TRBV6-5,TRBD1,ASSRQGEAF
TRBJ1-3,TRBV19,-,ASLPGKGENTIY
TRBJ2-7,TRBV5-1,TRBD1,ASSKRDRGGYEQY
TRBJ1-5,TRBV5-5,TRBD1,ASSSRDRQYSNQPQH
TRBJ1-1,TRBV6-5,TRBD1,ASSLRTGESEAF
TRBJ2-1,TRBV3-1/TRBV3-2,-,ASSQVTSTVFNEQF
TRBJ2-7,TRBV28,TRBD2,ASSDLRTSGNYEQY
TRBJ2-7,TRBV6-5,-,ASRSEGGAVSEY
TRBJ2-6,TRBV4-1,-,ASSQIGSGSGANVLT